The 12 T cell receptor beta chains listed next were all sequenced from one sample in a study of CD8+ T cells in alopecia areata. cDNA reverse transcribed from extracted RNA served as the sequencing template. TCRdb's table, derived via immunoSEQ multiplex PCR, lists solely in-frame clones and lacks some. The sample shows about 120,000 clones, none of them appearing just once. Input material: lesional skin. Every receptor here comes from a C3H/HeJ mouse with alopecia areata. For the strain, the MHC haplotype given is H2-k.

This clone was found many times. All gene names here are mouse names. The read finishes 4 residues shy of the CDR3 end, and the germline J gene is used to complete it. The same CDR3 arises from other DNA sequences in this sample as well. The chain uses TRBV13-3 and TRBJ2-1, with unresolved D. The CDR3 spans 14 residues. Germline V lookup: CDR1 NNHDY, CDR2 SYVADS. V shed 1 base and J shed 0 bases, with 5 bases lying between them. CDR3 bases read: TGTGCCAGCAGTGATTCCAGTAACTATGCT. This gives the protein CASSDSSNYA. The whole CDR3 protein is CASSDSSNYAEQFF.

Only a few counts were recorded for this clone. The gene names here belong to mouse. The sequence runs out 4 residues before the end of the CDR3; the remainder is reconstructed from the germline J gene. The chain combines TRBV1 with TRBJ2-1; 7 bases map to TRBD1. This CDR3 is 13 amino acids long. The germline CDR1 and CDR2 sequences are NSQYPW and LRSPGD (reference sequence). The DNA read from the CDR3 is TGCACCTGCAGTGGGGACAGAGGAGCT. It yields the protein CTCSGDRGA. The whole CDR3 sequence is CTCSGDRGAEQFF.

About this clone: The gene symbols are mouse symbols. The read comes to an end 4 residues before the CDR3 does, leaving the germline J gene to fill in the end. Other DNA sequences from this sample encode an identical CDR3 as well. The chain joins TRBV13-3 to TRBJ2-5; a weak D match, TRBD1 (5 bases). CDR1 is NNHDY, CDR2 SYVADS, per germline. This CDR3 comprises 13 residues. Incomplete CDR3 DNA: TGTGCCAGCAGTCCGAGGGGTGGAGAC. Its translation is CASSPRGGD. The entire CDR3 protein reads CASSPRGGDTQYF. Complete variable domain (other parts from reference TRBV13-3 and TRBJ2-5): EAAVTQSPRSKVAVTGGKVTLSCHQTNNHDYMYWYRQDTGHGLRLIHYSYVADSTEKGDIPDGYKASRPSQENFSLILELASLSQTAVYFCASSPRGGDTQYFGPGTRLLVL.

The table lists this clone with a few counts. The genes and germline here are from mouse. The read gets to within 4 residues of the CDR3 end, and the germline J gene fills in the rest. The chain uses TRBV1 and TRBJ2-7; 11 positions agree with TRBD2. Germline loops: CDR1 NSQYPW, CDR2 LRSPGD (reference sequence). The junction had 9 bases not matched to a gene; V was cut back by 5 bases and J by 0 bases. This CDR3 spans 17 amino acids. The sequenced CDR3 bases are TGCACCTGCAGTACCCATCCGGGACTGGGGGACTCCTAT. This gives the protein CTCSTHPGLGDSY. The full CDR3 sequence reads CTCSTHPGLGDSYEQYF.

This clone came up a few times. Mouse germline and gene names are used. With the read ending 4 residues before the CDR3 end, the germline J gene is used to fill in that end. The chain couples TRBV19 to TRBJ2-3, with unresolved D. The germline V and J ends were trimmed by 2 bases and 0 bases, with 10 bases remaining between them. Germline loops: CDR1 FNHDT, CDR2 SITEND (reference sequence). This CDR3 spans 15 amino acids. The sequenced CDR3 bases are TGTGCCAGCAGTATGATTGGGTTTAGTGCAGAA. Encoded protein: CASSMIGFSAE. The complete CDR3 reads CASSMIGFSAETLYF.

Turning to this clone: The protein listed by TCRdb differs at residue 13 from the translated DNA, so the DNA translation is shown. The genes and germline here are from mouse. The CDR3 extends 3 residues past the end of the read, so its final part is completed from the germline J gene. The chain combines TRBV1 with TRBJ1-6; tentatively, D is TRBD1 (6 bases). TRBJ1-6 is sorted into the ORF group, with uncertain function. The germline V and J ends were trimmed by 0 bases and 6 bases, with 12 bases remaining between them. Germline V lookup: CDR1 NSQYPW, CDR2 LRSPGD (reference sequence). This CDR3 spans 16 amino acids. The sequenced part of the CDR3 DNA is TGCACCTGCAGTGCAGAATGGGGGGCGCGTAATTCGCCC. It specifies CTCSAEWGARNSP. The whole CDR3 sequence reads CTCSAEWGARNSPLYF.

As to this clone: Germline and genes here are mouse. The read ends 4 residues early relative to the CDR3; the germline J gene fills the gap. This chain uses TRBV13-2 with TRBJ1-2, with TRBD1 matching 7 bases. CDR1 is NNHNN and CDR2 is SYGAGS in the germline V gene (reference sequence). The CDR3 covers 11 residues. Partial CDR3 DNA: TGTGCCAGCGCCGACAGGGTC. Translating gives CASADRV. The CDR3 as a whole reads CASADRVDYTF.

Remarks on this clone: At residue 13, TCRdb's protein is not the same as the translated DNA, so the protein here was read from the DNA. Genes and germline come from the mouse. The CDR3 end falls 3 residues outside the read, so it is completed with the germline J gene. The V and J genes are TRBV13-3 and TRBJ1-3, with a tentative D call TRBD1 (6 bases). V lost 0 bases and J 3 bases, leaving 13 bases between the germline ends. CDR3 length: 16 residues. Germline CDR1 is NNHDY and CDR2 is SYVADS. The CDR3 bases that were read are TGTGCCAGCAGTGATGCTGCCAGGGGAGGTGGAAATACG. This codes for CASSDAARGGGNT. The full CDR3 sequence reads CASSDAARGGGNTLYF.

This clone was picked up a small number of times. Any gene name here is a mouse gene name. With the read ending 4 residues before the CDR3 end, the germline J gene is used to fill in that end. The rearrangement links TRBV13-1 to TRBJ2-4; 7 nucleotides agree with TRBD2. CDR1 NSHNY and CDR2 SYGAGN come from the germline V gene. V shed 4 bases and J 1 base; nucleotides not matched to a gene: 0. The CDR3 covers 13 residues. CDR3 region: CASSLGGQNTLYF. Partial CDR3 DNA: TGTGCCAGCAGTCTGGGGGGTCAAAAC.

Worth noting for this clone: The gene names here belong to mouse. The read ends 4 residues before the CDR3 terminus; that terminus is restored from the germline J gene. The gene calls are TRBV19 and TRBJ1-1, with 8 nucleotides matching TRBD1. Germline V lookup: CDR1 FNHDT, CDR2 SITEND (reference sequence). The CDR3 covers 13 residues. The CDR3 sequence is CASSPDRGAEVFF. Incomplete CDR3 DNA: TGTGCCAGCAGTCCCGACAGGGGCGCA.

With respect to this clone: The protein recorded in TCRdb does not match the translated DNA at residue 11; the protein presented here comes from translating the DNA. The genes and germline here are from mouse. The read comes to an end 3 residues before the CDR3 does, leaving the germline J gene to fill in the end. This chain links TRBV1 with TRBJ1-6, with a tentative D call TRBD1 (5 bases). TRBJ1-6 is marked as an open reading frame, function uncertain. The germline gives CDR1 NSQYPW, CDR2 LRSPGD (reference sequence). The CDR3 runs 14 residues. Trimming left V 2 bases short and J 7 bases short, with 9 bases between. The CDR3 loop is CTCSAPGSNSPLYF. The DNA read from the CDR3 is TGCACCTGCAGTGCACCAGGGAGCAATTCGCCC.

A word on this clone: Genes and germline come from the mouse. The read terminates 4 residues ahead of where the CDR3 ends, so the germline J gene completes it. V is TRBV13-2 and J is TRBJ2-7; 9 positions agree with TRBD2. Germline assignment: CDR1 NNHNN and CDR2 SYGAGS (reference sequence). This CDR3 has 17 residues. The CDR3 bases that were read are TGTGCCAGCGGTGATAAGGGTGGGGGGGCGCGACAGGAT. It translates to CASGDKGGGARQD. The full CDR3 is CASGDKGGGARQDEQYF.